This is a list of T cell receptor beta chains from one sample in a study of cytotoxic CD8 clonotypes in ibrutinib-treated CLL. Repertoires were generated with immunoSEQ multiplex PCR, while TCRdb's copy carries only in-frame clones and drops some. Seen here are fewer than 400,000 clones, roughly 70% observed once, and the top ten hold around 6.6%. This sample comprised PBMCs, obtained after 36 months of ibrutinib treatment. These receptors all stem from a human donor with chronic lymphocytic leukemia. CDR3s leave out the opening cysteine and the closing phenylalanine or tryptophan. A D gene is named only where the DNA matches it firmly.

>TRBD1|TRBJ1-2|TRBV5-1
ASSHLRGWYGYT
>-|TRBJ2-7|TRBV4-1
ASSLLVGQGPYEQY
>-|TRBJ2-1|TRBV13
ASSSYHEQF
>-|TRBJ2-1|TRBV29-1
SVDRGYNEQF
>-|TRBJ2-1|TRBV21-1
ASSTGDQEHEQF
>-|TRBJ2-1|TRBV29-1
SVVGAREAYNEQF
>-|TRBJ1-5|TRBV4-1
ASSQVLGFLGNQPQH
>-|TRBJ2-5|TRBV7-6
ASSFRDKRGGTQY
>-|TRBJ1-5|TRBV9
ASSVGGKYQPQH
>-|TRBJ2-7|TRBV7-8
ASSRSRTSPYEQY
>-|TRBJ1-2|TRBV29-1
SVELLGSHYGYT
>-|TRBJ1-3|TRBV5-6
ASSLGTSNSGNTIY
>TRBD2|TRBJ2-1|TRBV29-1
SVEHTSGSRNEQF
>TRBD1|TRBJ1-1|TRBV5-1
ASSLGDRVNTEAF
>TRBD1|TRBJ1-1|TRBV29-1
SVGTVGNTEAF
>-|TRBJ1-2|TRBV6-1
ASSEAGTYGYT
>-|TRBJ1-2|TRBV10-2
ASSDPRGYGYT
>-|TRBJ2-6|TRBV2
ASTNNLEYGANVLT
>-|TRBJ1-2|TRBV4-1
ASSQETVPTTGYT
>-|TRBJ1-4|TRBV2
ASAYTGQYRI
>-|TRBJ2-1|TRBV11-3
ASSPTQGSTEQF
>-|TRBJ1-1|TRBV5-5
ASSLDPMNTEAF
>-|TRBJ2-5|TRBV29-1
SAAEGQETQY
>TRBD1|TRBJ2-7|TRBV9
ASSARDRREQY
>-|TRBJ1-5|TRBV6-6
ASSYSGYSNQPQH
>TRBD2|TRBJ2-1|TRBV6-5
ASSQGGAVNEQF
>-|TRBJ1-2|TRBV19
ASSSRMYYGYT
>-|TRBJ2-7|TRBV10-1
ASSEGGTASYEQY
>-|TRBJ2-7|TRBV18
ASSRETYEQY
>-|TRBJ2-3|TRBV6-5
ASSYSRGSTDTQY
>-|TRBJ2-3|TRBV28
ASRPSTDTQY
>-|TRBJ1-2|TRBV7-2
ASSLAVTGYGYT
>-|TRBJ2-7|TRBV7-9
ASSLSSKDEQY
>-|TRBJ1-4|TRBV6-5
ASRPSPTNEKLF
>-|TRBJ2-1|TRBV7-9
ASSWSGSYNEQF